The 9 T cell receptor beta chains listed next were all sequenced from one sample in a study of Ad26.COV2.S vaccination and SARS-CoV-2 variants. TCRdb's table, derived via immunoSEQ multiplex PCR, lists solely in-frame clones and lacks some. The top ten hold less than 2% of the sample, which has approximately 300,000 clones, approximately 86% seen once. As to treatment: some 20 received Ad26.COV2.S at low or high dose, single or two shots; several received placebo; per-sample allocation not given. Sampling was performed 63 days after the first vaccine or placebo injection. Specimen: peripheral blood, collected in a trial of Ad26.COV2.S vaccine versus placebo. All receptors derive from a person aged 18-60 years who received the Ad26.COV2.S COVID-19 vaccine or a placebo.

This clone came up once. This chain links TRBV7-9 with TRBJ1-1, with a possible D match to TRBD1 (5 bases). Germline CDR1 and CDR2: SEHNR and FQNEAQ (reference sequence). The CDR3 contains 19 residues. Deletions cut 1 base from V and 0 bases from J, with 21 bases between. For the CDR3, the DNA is TGTGCCAGCAGCTTAGGTCCCCGGGGCTGGGAGGCCATGAACACTGAAGCTTTCTTT. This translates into CASSLGPRGWEAMNTEAFF.

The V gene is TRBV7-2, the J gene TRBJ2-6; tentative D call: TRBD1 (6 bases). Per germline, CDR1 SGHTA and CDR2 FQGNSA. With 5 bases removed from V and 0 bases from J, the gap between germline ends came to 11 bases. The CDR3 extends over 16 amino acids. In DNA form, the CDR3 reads TGTGCCAGCAGCGGGGGACACCGCTCTGGGGCCAACGTCCTGACTTTC. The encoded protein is CASSGGHRSGANVLTF.

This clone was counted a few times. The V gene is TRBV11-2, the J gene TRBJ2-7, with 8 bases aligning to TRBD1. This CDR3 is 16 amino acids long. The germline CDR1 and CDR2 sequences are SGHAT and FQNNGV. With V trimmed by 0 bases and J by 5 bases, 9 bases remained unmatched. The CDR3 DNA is TGTGCCAGCAGCTTAGATATGGAGACAGGGGCTCACGAGCAGTACTTC. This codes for CASSLDMETGAHEQYF. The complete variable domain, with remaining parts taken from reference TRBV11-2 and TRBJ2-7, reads EAGVAQSPRYKIIEKRQSVAFWCNPISGHATLYWYQQILGQGPKLLIQFQNNGVVDDSQLPKDRFSAERLKGVDSTLKIQPAKLEDSAVYLCASSLDMETGAHEQYFGPGTRLTVT.

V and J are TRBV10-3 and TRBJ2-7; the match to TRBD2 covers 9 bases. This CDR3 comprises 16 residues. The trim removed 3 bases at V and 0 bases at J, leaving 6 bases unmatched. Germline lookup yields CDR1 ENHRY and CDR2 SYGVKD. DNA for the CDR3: TGTGCCATCAGTGATGGAAGCGGGGGGAGCTCCTACGAGCAGTACTTC. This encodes CAISDGSGGSSYEQYF.

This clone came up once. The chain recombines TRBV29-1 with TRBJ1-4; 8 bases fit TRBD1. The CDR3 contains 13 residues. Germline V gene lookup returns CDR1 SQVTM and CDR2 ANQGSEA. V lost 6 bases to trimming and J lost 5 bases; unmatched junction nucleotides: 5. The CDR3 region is CSVLGQVNEKLFF. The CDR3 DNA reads TGCAGCGTCCTGGGACAGGTGAATGAAAAACTGTTTTTT.

In nucleotides, the CDR3 is TGTGCCAGCAGCCGGAAAACGGGGTTCAATGAGCAGTTCTTC. It specifies CASSRKTGFNEQFF. The chain joins TRBV3-1 (or the pseudogene TRBV3-2) to TRBJ2-1; TRBD2 might be the D (5 bases). Trimming stripped 4 bases from V and 6 bases from J, with 13 bases between. Per the germline V gene, CDR1 is LGHDT and CDR2 is YNNKEL (reference sequence). CDR3 length: 14 residues.

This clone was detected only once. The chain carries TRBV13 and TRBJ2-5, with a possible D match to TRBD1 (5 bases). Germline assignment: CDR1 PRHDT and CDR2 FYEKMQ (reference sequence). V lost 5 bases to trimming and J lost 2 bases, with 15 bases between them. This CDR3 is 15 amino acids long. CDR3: CASSTRVPLQETQYF. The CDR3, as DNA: TGTGCCAGCAGCACCAGGGTGCCCCTACAAGAGACCCAGTACTTC.

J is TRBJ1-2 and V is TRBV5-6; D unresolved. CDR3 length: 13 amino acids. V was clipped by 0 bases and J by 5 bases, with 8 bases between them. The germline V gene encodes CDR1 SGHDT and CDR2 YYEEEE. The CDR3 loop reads CASSLVTQYGYTF. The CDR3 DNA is TGTGCCAGCAGCTTGGTAACGCAGTATGGCTACACCTTC.

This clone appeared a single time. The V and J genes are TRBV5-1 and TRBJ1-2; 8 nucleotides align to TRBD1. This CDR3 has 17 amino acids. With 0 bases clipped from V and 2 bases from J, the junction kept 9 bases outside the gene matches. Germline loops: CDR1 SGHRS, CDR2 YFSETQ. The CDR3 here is CASSLGSGTGANYGYTF. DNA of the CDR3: TGCGCCAGCAGCTTGGGATCGGGGACAGGTGCGAACTATGGCTACACCTTC.